A single sample gave rise to the 23 T cell receptor beta chains below, sequenced in a study of shared clonotypes between healthy human individuals. Sequencing used immunoSEQ multiplex PCR; TCRdb keeps in-frame clones, though not all of them. The table includes roughly 590,000 clones, roughly 95% detected once. It was CD45RO-negative cells, positively selected for CCR7, that made up naive CD8 cells, with terminally differentiated effector memory CD45RA+ cells excluded. Sequencing was carried out using naive CD8+ T cells sorted from blood. The receptor set was obtained from a woman aged 25 to 39 in good health.

The chain couples TRBV13 to TRBJ2-3; no reliable D call. V was trimmed by 4 bases and J by 5 bases, leaving 7 bases between them. This CDR3 is built from 12 residues. Germline V gene lookup returns CDR1 PRHDT and CDR2 FYEKMQ (reference sequence). The CDR3 region is CASSSLVDTQYF. The CDR3 nucleotides read TGTGCCAGCAGCTCGTTAGTAGATACGCAGTATTTT.

The chain uses TRBV20-1 and TRBJ2-1; D remains ambiguous. Germline CDR1 is DFQATT and CDR2 is SNEGSKA (reference sequence). Trimming cost V 4 bases and J 8 bases, with 9 bases left between them. The CDR3 extends over 11 amino acids. The CDR3 protein is CSATTLHEQFF. CDR3 in DNA: TGCAGTGCTACAACCCTCCATGAGCAGTTCTTC.

The J gene is TRBJ1-2, the V gene TRBV11-2; possible D gene TRBD1, 5 bases. This CDR3 contains 15 residues. Per the germline V gene, CDR1 is SGHAT and CDR2 is FQNNGV. V gave up 1 base and J gave up 4 bases, with 13 bases separating them. The CDR3 spells CASSLGAGSAYGYTF. CDR3 coding DNA: TGTGCCAGCAGCTTAGGGGCAGGGAGTGCCTATGGCTACACCTTC. Full variable domain (outside the CDR3, taken from reference TRBV11-2 and TRBJ1-2): EAGVAQSPRYKIIEKRQSVAFWCNPISGHATLYWYQQILGQGPKLLIQFQNNGVVDDSQLPKDRFSAERLKGVDSTLKIQPAKLEDSAVYLCASSLGAGSAYGYTFGSGTRLTVV.

The chain recombines TRBV27 with TRBJ2-7; D might be TRBD2 (6 bases). V lost 2 bases and J 2 bases, leaving 10 bases between the germline ends. The CDR3 is made up of 14 amino acids. Per the germline V gene, CDR1 is MNHEY and CDR2 is SMNVEV (reference sequence). The CDR3 nucleotides read TGTGCCAGCAGTTTAATGGAGGGAACCTACGAGCAGTACTTC. Translated, it gives CASSLMEGTYEQYF.

V usage is TRBV30 and J usage is TRBJ2-1; the D gene is possibly TRBD2 (5 bases). The ends were cut back, 2 bases at V and 5 bases at J, with 16 bases in the middle. Germline V lookup: CDR1 GTSNPN, CDR2 SVGIG (reference sequence). The CDR3 is 15 residues long. The CDR3 loop is CAWSPPGLSHNEQFF. The DNA of the CDR3 is TGTGCCTGGAGTCCCCCCGGACTCTCGCACAATGAGCAGTTCTTC.

The chain carries TRBV4-2 and TRBJ2-7; D is unclear. The CDR3 is 11 residues long. Trimming cost V 3 bases and J 5 bases, with 5 bases left between them. Germline loops: CDR1 LGHNA, CDR2 YNFKEQ. In DNA form, the CDR3 reads TGTGCCAGCAGCCACACGGACGAGCAGTACTTC. This gives the protein CASSHTDEQYF.

CDR3 in amino acids: CASSQGRVADTQYF. In DNA form, the CDR3 reads TGTGCCAGCAGCCAAGGCCGGGTTGCAGATACGCAGTATTTT. The chain has TRBV4-2 and TRBJ2-3; unclear D gene. V was cut by 1 base and J by 4 bases, with 9 bases left in between. CDR1 is LGHNA and CDR2 is YNFKEQ in the germline V gene. The CDR3 totals 14 residues.

The rearrangement links TRBV7-6 to TRBJ2-3; D perhaps matches TRBD2 (5 bases). This CDR3 region has 15 residues. The V end was cut by 1 base, the J end by 2 bases, with 10 bases between. CDR1 and CDR2 from the germline V gene are SGHVS and FNYEAQ. The chain's CDR3 is CASSLESGTTDTQYF. The CDR3 DNA reads as TGTGCCAGCAGCTTAGAATCGGGAACCACAGATACGCAGTATTTT.

Here the CDR3 reads CASRWDFEYNEQFF. The CDR3 bases are TGTGCCAGCAGGTGGGACTTCGAATACAATGAGCAGTTCTTC. The chain is built from TRBV7-9 and TRBJ2-1; perhaps TRBD2 as D (6 bases). Trimming removed 6 bases from V and 4 bases from J, with 13 bases in between. The CDR3 runs 14 residues. Germline V gives CDR1 SEHNR, CDR2 FQNEAQ (reference sequence).

The chain has TRBV5-6 and TRBJ1-4; D might be TRBD1 (5 bases). From germline, CDR1 is SGHDT and CDR2 YYEEEE. The CDR3 extends over 14 amino acids. V lost 0 bases and J 8 bases, leaving 11 bases between the germline ends. The CDR3 DNA reads as TGTGCCAGCAGCTTGGGGTTCGCAGGGGAAAAACTGTTTTTT. This encodes CASSLGFAGEKLFF.

The V gene is TRBV4-1, the J gene TRBJ1-2; unclear D gene. Germline loops: CDR1 MGHRA, CDR2 YSYEKL. The CDR3 is 13 residues long. V was cut by 0 bases and J by 8 bases, with 10 bases left in between. The CDR3: CASSQDDPDGYTF. Written as DNA, the CDR3 is TGCGCCAGCAGCCAAGATGACCCGGACGGCTACACCTTC.

The chain recombines TRBV6-1 with TRBJ1-4; D remains unclear. Trimming stripped 7 bases from V and 7 bases from J, with 19 bases between. Germline lookup yields CDR1 MNHNS and CDR2 SASEGT. There are 15 residues in the CDR3. The CDR3 loop is CASNAGRPFVEKLFF. CDR3 DNA sequence: TGTGCCAGCAATGCGGGCCGGCCGTTTGTTGAAAAACTGTTTTTT.

This clone showed up just a few times. V gene TRBV9 combines with J gene TRBJ1-1; D ambiguous. The CDR3 contains 14 residues. Germline V gene sequence: CDR1 SGDLS, CDR2 YYNGEE. V lost 0 bases, J lost 0 bases, and 6 bases lay in between. As DNA, the CDR3 is TGTGCCAGCAGCGTAGGACACATGAACACTGAAGCTTTCTTT. Translation: CASSVGHMNTEAFF.

CDR3 residues: CATSSETSAYQETQYF. The DNA of the CDR3 is TGTGCCACCAGCAGCGAGACTAGCGCGTACCAAGAGACCCAGTACTTC. The chain recombines TRBV15 with TRBJ2-5, with 8 bases aligning to TRBD2. In germline, CDR1 is LNHNV, CDR2 YYDKDF (reference sequence). The CDR3 contains 16 residues. V was clipped by 3 bases and J by 0 bases; unmatched bases: 6.

The chain employs TRBV7-9 and TRBJ1-6; D unclear. In germline, CDR1 is SEHNR, CDR2 FQNEAQ (reference sequence). Trimming stripped 5 bases from V and 6 bases from J, with 14 bases between. The CDR3 consists of 15 residues. CDR3 sequence (DNA): TGTGCCAGCAGCCCAGAGCGGTTATTTAATTCACCCCTCCACTTT. Amino acid sequence: CASSPERLFNSPLHF. Full variable domain (rest looked up from reference TRBV7-9 and TRBJ1-6): DTGVSQNPRHKITKRGQNVTFRCDPISEHNRLYWYRQTLGQGPEFLTYFQNEAQLEKSRLLSDRFSAERPKGSFSTLEIQRTEQGDSAMYLCASSPERLFNSPLHFGNGTRLTVT.

The CDR3 spells CASSGRRKETQYF. The DNA of the CDR3 is TGTGCCAGCAGCGGGAGGCGAAAAGAGACCCAGTACTTC. The chain carries TRBV28 and TRBJ2-5, with 7 bases lining up with TRBD2. This CDR3 has 13 residues. The germline gives CDR1 MDHEN, CDR2 SYDVKM. Unmatched junction bases numbered 4, after V lost 6 bases and J lost 3 bases. The full variable domain, with the rest looked up from reference TRBV28 and TRBJ2-5, is DVKVTQSSRYLVKRTGEKVFLECVQDMDHENMFWYRQDPGLGLRLIYFSYDVKMKEKGDIPEGYSVSREKKERFSLILESASTNQTSMYLCASSGRRKETQYFGPGTRLLVL.

This clone occurred once. This sequence joins TRBV28 and TRBJ2-7; 8 bases map to TRBD2. The length of the CDR3 is 13 residues. Germline lookup yields CDR1 MDHEN and CDR2 SYDVKM. Losses at the gene ends were 11 bases for V and 7 bases for J; bases not matched to a gene: 13. CDR3 sequence: CAGEAGDTGEQYF. CDR3 nucleotide sequence: TGTGCCGGGGAAGCGGGAGACACAGGAGAGCAGTACTTC.

The genes are TRBV10-1 and TRBJ2-7, with D unresolved. Per germline, CDR1 WNHNN and CDR2 SYGVQD (reference sequence). V lost 5 bases, J lost 7 bases, and 9 bases lay in between. This CDR3 spans 11 amino acids. DNA for the CDR3: TGCGCCAGCAGTACCGGGCTGGAGCAGTACTTC. Protein product: CASSTGLEQYF.

The chain combines TRBV27 with TRBJ1-2, with 7 bases aligning to TRBD1. J was trimmed by 6 bases and V by 5 bases; bases with no gene match: 9. This CDR3 has 14 amino acids. From germline, CDR1 is MNHEY and CDR2 SMNVEV (reference sequence). The CDR3 DNA sequence: TGTGCCAGCAGTCTACTAGGGGGCTCTGATGGCTACACCTTC. Its translation: CASSLLGGSDGYTF.

The chain joins TRBV7-9 to TRBJ2-5, with D hard to call. Matching the DNA end better, TRBJ2-7 makes the J call doubtful. CDR3 length: 12 amino acids. CDR1 SEHNR and CDR2 FQNEAQ come from the germline V gene (reference sequence). The CDR3: CASSSPRYEQYF. As DNA, the CDR3 is TGTGCCAGCAGCTCCCCCCGCTACGAGCAGTACTTC.

V is TRBV15 and J is TRBJ2-2; a weak D match, TRBD1 (6 bases). The CDR3 runs to 15 residues. Trimming took off 6 bases at V and 4 bases at J, with 15 bases between the two ends. Germline loops: CDR1 LNHNV, CDR2 YYDKDF (reference sequence). The CDR3 DNA sequence: TGTGCCACCAGAGTGGGGTGGGGGCTCACCGGGGAGCTGTTTTTT. Its protein product is CATRVGWGLTGELFF.

V is TRBV15 and J is TRBJ2-6, with D perhaps given as TRBD1 or TRBD2 (6 bases each). Germline values: CDR1 LNHNV, CDR2 YYDKDF (reference sequence). The CDR3 has 18 amino acids. V dropped 2 bases and J dropped 0 bases, with 14 bases sitting between them. DNA for the CDR3: TGTGCCACCAGCAGAAACAGGGAGGTTTACTCTGGGGCCAACGTCCTGACTTTC. Protein: CATSRNREVYSGANVLTF.

This rearrangement joins TRBV19 to TRBJ1-5; D remains unclear. This CDR3 has 13 amino acids. Between the trimmed V and J ends, which lost 9 bases and 0 bases, there was a span of 9 bases. Per germline, CDR1 LNHDA and CDR2 SQIVND (reference sequence). The DNA of the CDR3 is TGTGCCAGCGTACGGGGTAGCAATCAGCCCCAGCATTTT. This encodes CASVRGSNQPQHF.